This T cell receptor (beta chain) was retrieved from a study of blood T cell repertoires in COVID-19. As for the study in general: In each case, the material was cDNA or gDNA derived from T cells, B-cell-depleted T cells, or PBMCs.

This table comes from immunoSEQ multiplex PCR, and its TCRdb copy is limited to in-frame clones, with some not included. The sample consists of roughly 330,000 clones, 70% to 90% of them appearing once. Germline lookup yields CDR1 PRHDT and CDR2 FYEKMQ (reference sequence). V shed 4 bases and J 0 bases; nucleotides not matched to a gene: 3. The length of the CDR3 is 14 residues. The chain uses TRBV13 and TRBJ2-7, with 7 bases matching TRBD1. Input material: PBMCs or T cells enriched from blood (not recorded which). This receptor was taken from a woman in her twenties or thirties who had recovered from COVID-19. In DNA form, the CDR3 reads TGTGCCAGCAGCTCGGACAGGAGCTCCTACGAGCAGTACTTC. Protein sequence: CASSSDRSSYEQYF.